The 31 T cell receptor beta chains below come from one sample, sequenced in a study of control samples from healthy donors and cancer patients. Generated by immunoSEQ multiplex PCR, the TCRdb table keeps only in-frame clones and is missing some. This table has about 170,000 clones, 90% to 95% appearing once. The sample consisted of blood. These TCRs come from a woman between 18 and 30 years old in good health.

The chain recombines TRBV11-2 with TRBJ1-1; D might be TRBD1 (5 bases). This CDR3 has 15 amino acids. Trimming shortened V by 1 base and J by 4 bases, and 13 bases separated the two germline ends. Per the germline V gene, CDR1 is SGHAT and CDR2 is FQNNGV. The CDR3 loop reads CASSLVFGRGTEAFF. CDR3 bases: TGTGCCAGCAGCTTAGTGTTTGGGAGGGGCACTGAAGCTTTCTTT. The full variable domain, in which reference TRBV11-2 and TRBJ1-1 provide the parts outside the CDR3, is EAGVAQSPRYKIIEKRQSVAFWCNPISGHATLYWYQQILGQGPKLLIQFQNNGVVDDSQLPKDRFSAERLKGVDSTLKIQPAKLEDSAVYLCASSLVFGRGTEAFFGQGTRLTVV.

The chain couples TRBV7-9 to TRBJ2-3; the match to TRBD2 covers 9 bases. Germline CDR1 is SEHNR and CDR2 is FQNEAQ (reference sequence). This CDR3 has 15 amino acids. J gave up 1 base and V 1 base, and 0 bases lay outside the gene matches. In nucleotides, the CDR3 is TGTGCCAGCAGCTTAGGGACTAGCGGCACAGATACGCAGTATTTT. This translates into CASSLGTSGTDTQYF.

The J gene is TRBJ1-6, the V gene TRBV4-1; no clear D. The V end was cut by 4 bases, the J end by 0 bases, with 10 bases between. CDR1 is MGHRA and CDR2 is YSYEKL in the germline V gene. The CDR3 sequence is 16 residues long. In nucleotides, the CDR3 is TGCGCCAGCAGCCCCCAATTGGGCTCCTATAATTCACCCCTCCACTTT. This encodes CASSPQLGSYNSPLHF.

V and J are TRBV4-1 and TRBJ2-7; D is perhaps TRBD1 (6 bases). Germline V gene sequence: CDR1 MGHRA, CDR2 YSYEKL. V was cut by 0 bases and J by 3 bases, with 18 bases left in between. The CDR3 covers 17 residues. The DNA for the CDR3 is TGCGCCAGCAGCCAAGATGGAGGCAGAGGGGGTTACTACGAGCAGTACTTC. Translation: CASSQDGGRGGYYEQYF.

The chain combines TRBV7-2 with TRBJ2-3; the D gene could be TRBD1 or TRBD2 (5 bases each). Germline loops: CDR1 SGHTA, CDR2 FQGNSA. Trimming cost V 5 bases and J 13 bases, with 13 bases left between them. The CDR3 loop spans 11 amino acids. The CDR3 DNA follows: TGTGCCAGCAGCGGGGGAACAGACAAGTATTTT. Amino acid sequence: CASSGGTDKYF.

V is TRBV6-5 and J is TRBJ2-3; D is possibly TRBD2 (6 bases). This CDR3 contains 14 residues. Germline CDR1 MNHEY, CDR2 SVGAGI. V was trimmed by 5 bases and J by 0 bases, leaving 9 bases between them. The CDR3 loop is CASSMGLSTDTQYF. The CDR3, as DNA: TGTGCCAGCAGTATGGGACTGAGCACAGATACGCAGTATTTT.

This clone was counted once. The J gene is TRBJ2-1, the V gene TRBV11-2, with D tentatively TRBD2 (6 bases). Germline CDR1 and CDR2: SGHAT and FQNNGV. V was clipped by 3 bases and J by 6 bases, with 15 bases between them. This CDR3 comprises 15 residues. The CDR3 spells CASSFTTSTLNEQFF. DNA of the CDR3: TGTGCCAGCAGCTTTACGACTAGTACTCTCAATGAGCAGTTCTTC.

The chain employs TRBV4-2 and TRBJ1-6; D is unclear. The CDR3 spans 17 residues. Trimming cost V 1 base and J 8 bases, with 18 bases left between them. Germline loops: CDR1 LGHNA, CDR2 YNFKEQ. The CDR3 loop is CASSQGSGGVVDSPLHF. The CDR3, as DNA: TGTGCCAGCAGCCAAGGTTCAGGTGGGGTTGTTGATTCACCCCTCCACTTT.

The J gene is TRBJ2-3, the V gene TRBV7-9; 11 bases are a match to TRBD1. Germline V gives CDR1 SEHNR, CDR2 FQNEAQ (reference sequence). V shed 4 bases and J 6 bases; nucleotides not matched to a gene: 3. CDR3 length equals 14 residues. CDR3 residues: CASSYGQGADTQYF. DNA for the CDR3: TGTGCCAGCAGCTATGGACAGGGGGCGGATACGCAGTATTTT.

This rearrangement joins TRBV24-1 to TRBJ2-5; TRBD1 aligns across 9 bases. V shed 5 bases and J 4 bases; nucleotides not matched to a gene: 7. The germline V gene encodes CDR1 KGHDR and CDR2 SFDVKD. The CDR3 spans 15 residues. The CDR3 loop reads CATSGHGTGLETQYF. CDR3 DNA sequence: TGTGCCACCAGTGGACATGGGACAGGGTTAGAGACCCAGTACTTC.

With respect to this clone: At one end the junction does not follow the germline gene, possibly because of a read error. The V call is TRBV12-3 or TRBV12-4, the J call TRBJ1-1; D remains ambiguous. The CDR3 loop spans 11 amino acids. CDR3 nucleotides: TGTGCCAGCAGTTTAGATTCCAGTTTAAGATTT. Its protein product is CASSLDSSLRF.

The chain carries TRBV3-1 (or the pseudogene TRBV3-2) and TRBJ2-7; weak D call: TRBD2 (5 bases). CDR1 is LGHDT, CDR2 YNNKEL, per germline (reference sequence). Trimming stripped 2 bases from V and 1 base from J, with 12 bases between. The CDR3 length is 15 residues. In DNA form, the CDR3 reads TGTGCCAGCAGCCAACAACTAGTGGGGTCCTACGAGCAGTACTTC. It is translated as CASSQQLVGSYEQYF.

This chain uses TRBV2 with TRBJ1-2; tentatively, D is TRBD1 (6 bases). Germline V CDR1 and CDR2: SNHLY, FYNNEI. V shed 5 bases and J shed 4 bases, with 17 bases lying between them. This CDR3 comprises 15 residues. CDR3 residues: CASSQNRVEVYGYTF. The DNA of the CDR3 is TGTGCCAGCAGTCAGAACAGGGTCGAGGTCTATGGCTACACCTTC.

A single count supports this clone. The genes are TRBV5-6 and TRBJ1-2; 8 bases fit TRBD1. The CDR3 extends over 18 amino acids. Trimming removed 3 bases from V and 0 bases from J; junction bases left unmatched: 13. From germline, CDR1 is SGHDT and CDR2 YYEEEE. The DNA for the CDR3 is TGTGCCAGCAGCTCTCCAGGGGGCCGGGATTTAGCTAACTATGGCTACACCTTC. Translated: CASSSPGGRDLANYGYTF.

The chain has TRBV5-1 and TRBJ2-1; 9 bases line up with TRBD1. There are 16 residues in the CDR3. Germline V lookup: CDR1 SGHRS, CDR2 YFSETQ. Trimming cost V 4 bases and J 4 bases; bases outside gene matches: 9. The CDR3 spells CASSRLGQGNYNEQFF. The CDR3, as DNA: TGCGCCAGCAGCCGATTGGGACAGGGTAATTACAATGAGCAGTTCTTC.

This clone was observed a handful of times. This chain uses TRBV7-8 with TRBJ1-5, with 8 bases aligning to TRBD1. Unmatched junction bases numbered 6, after V lost 2 bases and J lost 0 bases. In germline, CDR1 is SGHVS, CDR2 FQNEAQ. This CDR3 comprises 17 residues. As DNA, the CDR3 is TGTGCCAGCAGCTTAAGGAGGACAGGGAATAGCAATCAGCCCCAGCATTTT. It is translated as CASSLRRTGNSNQPQHF.

The V gene is TRBV27, the J gene TRBJ1-6; D not certain. This CDR3 spans 13 amino acids. With 6 bases removed from V and 7 bases from J, the gap between germline ends came to 10 bases. The germline V gene has CDR1 MNHEY and CDR2 SMNVEV (reference sequence). DNA of the CDR3: TGTGCCAGCAGGTCCTTAAGCAATTCACCCCTCCACTTT. Its protein is CASRSLSNSPLHF.

The DNA for the CDR3 is TGCAGCGTTGGGGCAAAATGGAACACTGAAGCTTTCTTT. Amino acids: CSVGAKWNTEAFF. The gene calls are TRBV29-1 and TRBJ1-1; D not resolved. Trimming removed 4 bases from V and 1 base from J, with 10 bases in between. Germline V CDR1 and CDR2: SQVTM, ANQGSEA. This CDR3 contains 13 residues.

The chain couples TRBV3-1 (or the pseudogene TRBV3-2) to TRBJ1-4; D perhaps matches TRBD1 (6 bases). The CDR3 spans 17 residues. Germline V gene data show CDR1 as LGHDT and CDR2 as YNNKEL (reference sequence). V was shortened by 3 bases and J by 4 bases, with 18 bases between the two germline ends. The CDR3 here is CASSHLGDRRINEKLFF. The CDR3 DNA reads as TGTGCCAGCAGCCATTTGGGCGACAGGCGTATTAATGAAAAACTGTTTTTT.

The chain uses TRBV14 and TRBJ1-1; D not resolved. The V gene's germline CDR1 is SGHDN and CDR2 FVKESK. The CDR3 consists of 14 residues. Trimming cost V 5 bases and J 7 bases, with 17 bases left between them. CDR3 residues: CASSYFATNFEAFF. DNA of the CDR3: TGTGCCAGCAGCTATTTCGCCACCAACTTTGAAGCTTTCTTT.

This rearrangement joins TRBV21-1 to TRBJ1-2; TRBD1 was called by the table and not checked on the DNA. TRBV21-1 is a pseudogene segment. The CDR3 loop spans 16 amino acids. In nucleotides, the CDR3 is TGTGCCAGCAGCAAGGGGCCCAGGGCGGCAAACTATGGCTACACCTTC. Translated: CASSKGPRAANYGYTF.

The chain joins TRBV9 to TRBJ1-2; D is unclear. Germline values: CDR1 SGDLS, CDR2 YYNGEE. CDR3 length: 16 amino acids. The germline V and J ends were trimmed by 0 bases and 7 bases, with 19 bases remaining between them. The CDR3 coding sequence is TGTGCCAGCAGCGTAGCTAGCCGCGCTGTCTCCAGTGGCTACACCTTC. This codes for CASSVASRAVSSGYTF.

The rearrangement joins TRBV9 to TRBJ2-7; 8 bases match TRBD2. Germline CDR1 SGDLS, CDR2 YYNGEE. V trimming: 4 bases; J trimming: 6 bases; junction bases outside the gene matches: 12. The CDR3 is 15 residues long. For the CDR3, the DNA is TGTGCCAGCAGCCCCCGGGAGGGAAGGTTACGCGAGCAGTACTTC. Protein: CASSPREGRLREQYF.

This clone was detected only a few times. This chain joins TRBV11-2 and TRBJ1-4; 8 bases align to TRBD1. The V gene end was trimmed by 5 bases and the J gene end by 8 bases; junction bases not matched to a gene: 16. The CDR3 runs 17 residues. From germline, CDR1 is SGHAT and CDR2 FQNNGV. Written as DNA, the CDR3 is TGTGCCAGCAGCCCTTTATTGGGAATGACAGGGGAGGAAAAACTGTTTTTT. Protein: CASSPLLGMTGEEKLFF.

This clone has only one observation. The chain combines TRBV13 with TRBJ2-3; the D gene is possibly TRBD1 (6 bases). Per germline, CDR1 PRHDT and CDR2 FYEKMQ (reference sequence). V lost 5 bases, J lost 5 bases, and 17 bases lay in between. CDR3 size: 15 residues. DNA for the CDR3: TGTGCCAGCAGCGCCGGGACACGTCGCAGAGATACGCAGTATTTT. It specifies CASSAGTRRRDTQYF. Looking up the rest from reference TRBV13 and TRBJ2-3 gives the full variable domain: AAGVIQSPRHLIKEKRETATLKCYPIPRHDTVYWYQQGPGQDPQFLISFYEKMQSDKGSIPDRFSAQQFSDYHSELNMSSLELGDSALYFCASSAGTRRRDTQYFGPGTRLTVL.

The chain combines TRBV29-1 with TRBJ1-1; D gene ambiguous. Trimming took off 6 bases at V and 6 bases at J, with 17 bases between the two ends. CDR3 length: 13 residues. CDR1 is SQVTM, CDR2 ANQGSEA, per germline. The CDR3 loop reads CSVGGQRRPEAFF. The CDR3 nucleotides are TGCAGCGTGGGCGGCCAGCGGCGCCCTGAAGCTTTCTTT.

V and J are TRBV5-5 and TRBJ1-1; possibly TRBD1 for D (5 bases). V lost 0 bases and J 0 bases, leaving 12 bases between the germline ends. The CDR3 consists of 16 residues. The V gene's germline CDR1 is SGHKS and CDR2 YYEKEE (reference sequence). This chain's CDR3 is CASSLVGRGMNTEAFF. CDR3 in DNA: TGTGCCAGCAGCTTGGTCGGACGGGGGATGAACACTGAAGCTTTCTTT. The entire variable domain, with the rest obtained from reference TRBV5-5 and TRBJ1-1, is as follows: DAGVTQSPTHLIKTRGQQVTLRCSPISGHKSVSWYQQVLGQGPQFIFQYYEKEERGRGNFPDRFSARQFPNYSSELNVNALLLGDSALYLCASSLVGRGMNTEAFFGQGTRLTVV.

The rearrangement joins TRBV19 to TRBJ2-2, with a weak D call TRBD2 (6 bases). This CDR3 is 15 amino acids long. CDR1 is LNHDA, CDR2 SQIVND, per germline (reference sequence). V lost 6 bases, J lost 2 bases, and 13 bases lay in between. The CDR3 sequence: CASRGRGKNTGELFF. The CDR3 DNA sequence: TGTGCCAGTAGGGGCCGGGGGAAAAACACCGGGGAGCTGTTTTTT. Complete variable domain (other parts from reference TRBV19 and TRBJ2-2): DGGITQSPKYLFRKEGQNVTLSCEQNLNHDAMYWYRQDPGQGLRLIYYSQIVNDFQKGDIAEGYSVSREKKESFPLTVTSAQKNPTAFYLCASRGRGKNTGELFFGEGSRLTVL.

This clone was picked up a small number of times. The chain combines TRBV18 with TRBJ1-2; 7 nucleotides match TRBD1. The germline V gene encodes CDR1 KGHSH and CDR2 LQKENI. CDR3 length: 12 residues. Germline trimming cut 3 bases from V and 8 bases from J; bases unmatched to any gene: 3. Here the CDR3 reads CASSPTGSGYTF. DNA for the CDR3: TGTGCCAGCTCACCGACAGGGAGCGGCTACACCTTC.

The V gene is TRBV13, the J gene TRBJ1-2, with 10 bases that match TRBD1. Germline V gives CDR1 PRHDT, CDR2 FYEKMQ (reference sequence). This CDR3 has 16 amino acids. With V trimmed by 2 bases and J by 4 bases, 7 bases remained unmatched. The CDR3 DNA reads as TGTGCCAGCAGCTTATTCCCCGGGACAGGGGTCTATGGCTACACCTTC. As protein: CASSLFPGTGVYGYTF.

The genes are TRBV2 and TRBJ1-1; D unclear. CDR3 size: 13 residues. Deletions cut 6 bases from V and 1 base from J, with 9 bases between. Germline-derived CDR1 and CDR2 are SNHLY and FYNNEI. Here the CDR3 reads CASSENRNTEAFF. CDR3 sequence (DNA): TGTGCCAGCAGCGAGAACAGGAACACTGAAGCTTTCTTT. Full variable domain (rest looked up from reference TRBV2 and TRBJ1-1): EPEVTQTPSHQVTQMGQEVILRCVPISNHLYFYWYRQILGQKVEFLVSFYNNEISEKSEIFDDQFSVERPDGSNFTLKIRSTKLEDSAMYFCASSENRNTEAFFGQGTRLTVV.